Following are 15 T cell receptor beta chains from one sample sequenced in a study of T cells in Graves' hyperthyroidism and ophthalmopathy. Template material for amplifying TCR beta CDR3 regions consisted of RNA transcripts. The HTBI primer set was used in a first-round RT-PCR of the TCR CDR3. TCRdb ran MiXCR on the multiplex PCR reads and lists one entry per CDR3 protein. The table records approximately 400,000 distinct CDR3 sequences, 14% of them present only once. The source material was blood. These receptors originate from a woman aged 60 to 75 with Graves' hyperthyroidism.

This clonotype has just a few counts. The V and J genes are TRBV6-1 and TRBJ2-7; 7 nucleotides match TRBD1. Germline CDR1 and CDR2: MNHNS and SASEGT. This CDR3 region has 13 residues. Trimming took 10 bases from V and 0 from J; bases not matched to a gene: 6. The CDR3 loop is CATHRDSSYEQYF. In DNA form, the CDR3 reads TGTGCCACCCACCGGGACAGCTCCTACGAGCAGTACTTC.

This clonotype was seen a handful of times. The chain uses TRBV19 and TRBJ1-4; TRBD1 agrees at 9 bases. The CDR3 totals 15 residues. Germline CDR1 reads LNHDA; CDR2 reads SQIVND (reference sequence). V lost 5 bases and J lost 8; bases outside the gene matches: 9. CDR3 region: CASSSGQGIGEKLFF. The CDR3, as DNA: TGTGCCAGTAGTTCGGGACAGGGTATAGGAGAAAAACTGTTTTTT.

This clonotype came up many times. The chain's CDR3 is CASSRGLLAGEDLDEQFF. CDR3 bases: TGTGCCAGCAGCCGTGGGCTACTAGCGGGAGAAGACCTCGATGAGCAGTTCTTC. The chain is built from TRBV11-3 and TRBJ2-1, with 11 bases lining up with TRBD2. CDR3 length: 18 residues. Per the germline V gene, CDR1 is SGHNT and CDR2 is YENEEA. Unmatched junction bases numbered 17, after V lost 5 bases and J lost 8 bases. The complete variable domain, with remaining parts taken from reference TRBV11-3 and TRBJ2-1, reads EAGVVQSPRYKIIEKKQPVAFWCNPISGHNTLYWYLQNLGQGPELLIRYENEEAVDDSQLPKDRFSAERLKGVDSTLKIQPAELGDSAVYLCASSRGLLAGEDLDEQFFGPGTRLTVL.

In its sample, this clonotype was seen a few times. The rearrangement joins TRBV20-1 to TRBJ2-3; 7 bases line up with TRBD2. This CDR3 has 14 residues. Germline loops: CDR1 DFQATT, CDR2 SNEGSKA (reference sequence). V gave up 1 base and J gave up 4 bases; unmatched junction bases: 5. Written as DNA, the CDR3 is TGCAGTGCTAGAGCGGGAGGAAGGCCAGATACGCAGTATTTT. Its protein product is CSARAGGRPDTQYF.

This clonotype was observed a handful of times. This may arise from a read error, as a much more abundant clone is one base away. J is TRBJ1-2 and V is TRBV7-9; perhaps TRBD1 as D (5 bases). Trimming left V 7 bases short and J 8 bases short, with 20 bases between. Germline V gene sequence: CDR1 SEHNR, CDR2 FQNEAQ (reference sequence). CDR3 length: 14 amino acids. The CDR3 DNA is TGTGCCAGCAACCCATACGCGGGGGGTGGCGGCTACACCTTC. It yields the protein CASNPYAGGGGYTF.

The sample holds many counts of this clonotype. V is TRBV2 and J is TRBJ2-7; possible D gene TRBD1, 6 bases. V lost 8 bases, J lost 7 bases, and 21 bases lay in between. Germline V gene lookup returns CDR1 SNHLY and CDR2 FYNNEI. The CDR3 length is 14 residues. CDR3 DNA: TGTGCCAGCCTCCCGTCAGGCCAGGGGTGGGAGCAGTACTTC. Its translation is CASLPSGQGWEQYF.

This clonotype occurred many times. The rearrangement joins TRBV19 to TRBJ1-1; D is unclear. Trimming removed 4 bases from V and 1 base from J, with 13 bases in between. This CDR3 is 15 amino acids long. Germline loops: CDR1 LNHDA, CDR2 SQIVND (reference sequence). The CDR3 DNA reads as TGTGCCAGTAGTACTGCCCGGTGGGCGAACACTGAAGCTTTCTTT. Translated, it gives CASSTARWANTEAFF.

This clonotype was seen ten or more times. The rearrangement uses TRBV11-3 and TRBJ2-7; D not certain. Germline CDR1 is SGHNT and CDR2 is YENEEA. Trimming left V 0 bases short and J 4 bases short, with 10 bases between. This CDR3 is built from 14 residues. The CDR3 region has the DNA TGTGCCAGCAGCTTAGAATACTCCGGTTACGAGCAGTACTTC. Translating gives CASSLEYSGYEQYF.

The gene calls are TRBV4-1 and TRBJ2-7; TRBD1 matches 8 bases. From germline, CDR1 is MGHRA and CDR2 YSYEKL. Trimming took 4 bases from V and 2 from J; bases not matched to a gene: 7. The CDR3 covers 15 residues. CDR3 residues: CASSRRTGLTYEQYF. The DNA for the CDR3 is TGCGCCAGCAGCCGGCGGACAGGGTTGACCTACGAGCAGTACTTC.

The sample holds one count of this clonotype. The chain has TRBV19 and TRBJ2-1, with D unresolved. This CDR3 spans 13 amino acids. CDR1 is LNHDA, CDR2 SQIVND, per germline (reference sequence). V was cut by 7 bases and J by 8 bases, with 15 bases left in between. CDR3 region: CASKNSYAHEQFF. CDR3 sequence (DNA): TGTGCCAGTAAGAATTCCTATGCTCATGAGCAGTTCTTC.

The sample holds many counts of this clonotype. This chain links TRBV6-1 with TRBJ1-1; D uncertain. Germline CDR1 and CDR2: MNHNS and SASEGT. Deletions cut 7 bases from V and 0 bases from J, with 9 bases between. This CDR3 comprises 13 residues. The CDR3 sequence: CASIGYLNTEAFF. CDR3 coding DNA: TGTGCCAGCATAGGATACTTGAACACTGAAGCTTTCTTT.

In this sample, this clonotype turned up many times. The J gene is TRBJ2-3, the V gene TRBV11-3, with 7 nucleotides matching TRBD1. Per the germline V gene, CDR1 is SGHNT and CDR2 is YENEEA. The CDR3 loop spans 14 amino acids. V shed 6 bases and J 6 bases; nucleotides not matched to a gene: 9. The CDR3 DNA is TGTGCCAGCAGTCGACAGGGTGCCTCCGATACGCAGTATTTT. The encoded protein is CASSRQGASDTQYF.

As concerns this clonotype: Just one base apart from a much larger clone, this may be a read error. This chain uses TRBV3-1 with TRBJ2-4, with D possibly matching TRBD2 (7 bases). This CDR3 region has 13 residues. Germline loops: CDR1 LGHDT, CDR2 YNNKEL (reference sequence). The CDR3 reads CATSREGDNIQYF. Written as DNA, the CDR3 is TGTGCCACCAGCAGGGAGGGGGATAACATTCAGTACTTC. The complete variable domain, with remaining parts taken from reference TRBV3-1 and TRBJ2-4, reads DTAVSQTPKYLVTQMGNDKSIKCEQNLGHDTMYWYKQDSKKFLKIMFSYNNKELIINETVPNRFSPKSPDKAHLNLHINSLELGDSAVYFCATSREGDNIQYFGAGTRLSVL.

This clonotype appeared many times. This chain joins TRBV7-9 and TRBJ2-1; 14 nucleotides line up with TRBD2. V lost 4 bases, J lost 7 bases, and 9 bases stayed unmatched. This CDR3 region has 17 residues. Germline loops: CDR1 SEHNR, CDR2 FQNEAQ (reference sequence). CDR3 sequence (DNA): TGTGCCAGCAGCTCGAAACGACTAGCGGGAGGGAGGAATGAGCAGTTCTTC. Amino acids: CASSSKRLAGGRNEQFF.

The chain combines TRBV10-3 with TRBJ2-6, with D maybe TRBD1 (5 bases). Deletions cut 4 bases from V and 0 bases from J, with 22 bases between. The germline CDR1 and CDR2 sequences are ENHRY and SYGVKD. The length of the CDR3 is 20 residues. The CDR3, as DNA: TGTGCCATCAGTGCGGCACCAACACTCGGTGGGGCCTCTGGGGCCAACGTCCTGACTTTC. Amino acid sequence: CAISAAPTLGGASGANVLTF.